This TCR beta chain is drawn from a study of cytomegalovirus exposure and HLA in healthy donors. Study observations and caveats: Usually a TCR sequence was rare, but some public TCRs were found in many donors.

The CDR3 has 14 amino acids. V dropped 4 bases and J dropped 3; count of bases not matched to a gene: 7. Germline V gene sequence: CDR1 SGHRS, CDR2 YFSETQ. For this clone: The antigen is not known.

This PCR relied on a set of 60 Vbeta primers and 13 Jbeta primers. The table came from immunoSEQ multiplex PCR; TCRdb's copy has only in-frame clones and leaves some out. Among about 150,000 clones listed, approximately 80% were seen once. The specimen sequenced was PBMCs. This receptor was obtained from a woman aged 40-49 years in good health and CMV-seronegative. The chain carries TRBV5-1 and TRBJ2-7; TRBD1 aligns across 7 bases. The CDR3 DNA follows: TGCGCCAGCAGCCAGACAGGGCGGGTCTACGAGCAGTACTTC. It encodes CASSQTGRVYEQYF.